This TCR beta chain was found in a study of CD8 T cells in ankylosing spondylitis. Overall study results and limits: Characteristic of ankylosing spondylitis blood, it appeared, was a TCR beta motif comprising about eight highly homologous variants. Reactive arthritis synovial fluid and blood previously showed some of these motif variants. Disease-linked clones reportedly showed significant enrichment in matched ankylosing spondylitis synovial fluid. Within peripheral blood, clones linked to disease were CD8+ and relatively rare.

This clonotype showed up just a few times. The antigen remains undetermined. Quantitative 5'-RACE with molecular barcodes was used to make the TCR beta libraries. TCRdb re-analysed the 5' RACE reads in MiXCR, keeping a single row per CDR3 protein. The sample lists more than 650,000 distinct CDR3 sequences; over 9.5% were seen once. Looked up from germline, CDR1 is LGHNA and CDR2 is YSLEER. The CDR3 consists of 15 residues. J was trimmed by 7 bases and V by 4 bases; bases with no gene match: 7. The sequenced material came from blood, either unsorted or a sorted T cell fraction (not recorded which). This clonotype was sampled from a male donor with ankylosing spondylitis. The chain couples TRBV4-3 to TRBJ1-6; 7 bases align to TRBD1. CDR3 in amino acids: CASSPKTGRNSPLHF. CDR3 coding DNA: TGCGCCAGCAGCCCAAAGACAGGGAGGAATTCACCCCTCCACTTT.